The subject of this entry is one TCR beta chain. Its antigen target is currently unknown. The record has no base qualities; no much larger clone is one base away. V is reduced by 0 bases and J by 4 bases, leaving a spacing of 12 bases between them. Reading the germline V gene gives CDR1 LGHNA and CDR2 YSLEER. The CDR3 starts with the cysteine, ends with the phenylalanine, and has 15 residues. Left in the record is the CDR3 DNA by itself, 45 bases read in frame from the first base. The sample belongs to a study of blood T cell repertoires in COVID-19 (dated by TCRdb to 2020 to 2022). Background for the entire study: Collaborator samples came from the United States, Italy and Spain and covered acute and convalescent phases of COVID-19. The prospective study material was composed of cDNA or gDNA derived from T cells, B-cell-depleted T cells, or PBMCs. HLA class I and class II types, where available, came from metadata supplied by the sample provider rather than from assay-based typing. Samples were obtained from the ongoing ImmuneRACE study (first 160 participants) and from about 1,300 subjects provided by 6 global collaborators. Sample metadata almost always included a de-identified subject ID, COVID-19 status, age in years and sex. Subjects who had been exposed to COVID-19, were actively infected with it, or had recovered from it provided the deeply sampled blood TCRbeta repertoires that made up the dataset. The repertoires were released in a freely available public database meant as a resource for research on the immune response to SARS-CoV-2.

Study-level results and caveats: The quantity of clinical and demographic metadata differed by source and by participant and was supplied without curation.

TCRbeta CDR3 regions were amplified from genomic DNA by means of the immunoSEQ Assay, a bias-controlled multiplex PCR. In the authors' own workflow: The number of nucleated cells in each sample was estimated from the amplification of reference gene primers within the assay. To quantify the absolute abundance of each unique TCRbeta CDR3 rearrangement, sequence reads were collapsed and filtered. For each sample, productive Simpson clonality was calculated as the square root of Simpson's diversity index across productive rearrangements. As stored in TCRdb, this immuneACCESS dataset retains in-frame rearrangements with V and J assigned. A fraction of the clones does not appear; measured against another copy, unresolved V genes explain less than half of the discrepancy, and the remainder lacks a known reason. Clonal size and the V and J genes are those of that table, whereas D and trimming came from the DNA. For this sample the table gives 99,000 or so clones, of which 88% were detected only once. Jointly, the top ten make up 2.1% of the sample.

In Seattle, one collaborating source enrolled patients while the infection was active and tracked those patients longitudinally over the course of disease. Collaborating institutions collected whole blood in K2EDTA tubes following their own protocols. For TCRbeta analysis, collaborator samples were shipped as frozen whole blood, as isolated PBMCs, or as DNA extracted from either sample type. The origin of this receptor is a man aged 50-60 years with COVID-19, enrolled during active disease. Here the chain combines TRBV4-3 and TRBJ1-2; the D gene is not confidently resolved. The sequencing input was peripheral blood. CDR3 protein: CASSQDQANLYGYTF. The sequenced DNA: TGCGCCAGCAGCCAAGATCAAGCTAACCTCTATGGCTACACCTTC.